This T cell receptor beta chain was retrieved from a study of shared clonotypes between healthy human individuals. About this clone itself: Its antigen is undetermined.

In the naive CD8 group, cells lacked CD45RO and were positively selected for CCR7, so terminally differentiated effector memory CD45RA+ cells were left out. All participating donors were Caucasian adults from Nashville, Tennessee. CDR3 size: 15 residues. Germline-derived CDR1 and CDR2 are LNHDA and SQIVND (reference sequence). V gave up 7 bases and J gave up 3 bases; unmatched junction bases: 10. Study-wide points: Lower generation probabilities were found for non-shared clonotypes than for those shared by all four donors. In the sorted subsets, rarefaction showed sequencing was incomplete despite large depth.

Every subset had its genomic DNA shared out evenly among several immunoSEQ plates. Assay: immunoSEQ multiplex PCR; the TCRdb copy retains only in-frame clones and omits some. This sample has 600,000 or so clones, with nearly 98% found just once. The chain couples TRBV19 to TRBJ2-7; 9 bases agree with TRBD2. The specimen sequenced was naive CD8+ T cells sorted from blood. This receptor was identified in a man aged 25 to 45 in good health. Here the CDR3 DNA reads TGTGCCAGTAAAACGACGGTAGCGGGAGTCTACGAGCAGTACTTC. It specifies CASKTTVAGVYEQYF. The variable domain in full, completed from reference TRBV19 and TRBJ2-7, reads DGGITQSPKYLFRKEGQNVTLSCEQNLNHDAMYWYRQDPGQGLRLIYYSQIVNDFQKGDIAEGYSVSREKKESFPLTVTSAQKNPTAFYLCASKTTVAGVYEQYFGPGTRLTVT.